What follows describes a single T cell receptor (beta chain). Its specificity is unknown. The donors were all healthy and Caucasian. The data originate from a study of identical twins. Study-wide points: Twin pairs had excess sharing that was weaker in beta out-of-frame sequences. Reduced insertions were recorded for abundant cord blood beta clonotypes, with no such pattern in memory repertoires.

A universal primer site arose from template switching, and cDNA bore unique molecular identifiers. TCRdb reanalysed the 5' RACE reads using MiXCR and keeps one entry per CDR3 protein. The table includes hundreds of thousands of distinct CDR3 sequences, 5.5% to 7.5% detected once. Sequencing input: naive T cells sorted from blood. This clonotype originated in a man aged 18 to 29 in good health.

The DNA for the CDR3 is TGTGCCAGCAGCCGAGCGGCCGTGGAGACCCAGTACTTC. This gives the protein CASSRAAVETQYF. The chain combines TRBV7-7 with TRBJ2-5; a weak D match, TRBD2 (5 bases). Germline CDR1 reads SSHAT; CDR2 reads FNYEAQ (reference sequence). V shed 5 bases and J shed 5 bases, with 12 bases lying between them. The CDR3 is 13 residues long.